The T cell receptor (beta chain) described here comes from a study of blood T cell repertoires in COVID-19 (dated by TCRdb to the early 2020s). In the study overall: The collaborator samples originated in the United States, Italy and Spain and spanned the acute and convalescent phases of COVID-19. HLA class I and class II types, where available, came from metadata supplied by the sample provider rather than from assay-based typing. Deeply sampled blood TCRbeta repertoires from subjects exposed to, actively infected with, or recovered from COVID-19 were included in the dataset. A de-identified subject ID, COVID-19 status, age in years and sex were almost always included in the sample metadata. The samples were drawn from the first 160 participants of the ongoing ImmuneRACE study and from over 950 subjects provided by 6 global collaborators. A freely available public database, intended as a resource for researchers studying the immune response to SARS-CoV-2, is where the repertoires were released. The prospective study material was composed of cDNA or gDNA derived from T cells, B-cell-depleted T cells, or PBMCs. On the study overall, not on this receptor specifically: The amount of clinical and demographic metadata varied by source and participant and was provided uncurated.

TCRbeta CDR3 regions were amplified from genomic DNA using the immunoSEQ Assay, a bias-controlled multiplex PCR. As for the original processing: Within the assay, amplification of reference gene primers was used to estimate how many nucleated cells each sample contained. To quantify the absolute abundance of each unique TCRbeta CDR3 rearrangement, sequence reads were collapsed and filtered. For each sample, productive Simpson clonality was calculated as the square root of Simpson's diversity index over productive rearrangements. TCRdb took this table from immuneACCESS and kept in-frame rearrangements with V and J called. Such tables lack part of the clones; where checked against another copy, unresolved V genes explain under half of the gap, and the rest is unexplained. V, J and clone size reflect that table, while D and trimming were determined from the DNA. The sample includes some 220,000 clones, with approximately 85% observed a single time. The ten largest clones add up to 2% to 3% of the sample.

The CDR3 contains 16 residues, cysteine and phenylalanine counted. Only the CDR3 DNA stays, 48 bases, in frame from base 1. Taken from the germline V gene, the CDR1 and CDR2 loops are SGHAT and FQNNGV. V has 1 base trimmed and J has 5 bases trimmed; junction bases matching no gene number 6. Concerning this clone: What this receptor recognizes is not known. The sample holds no much larger clone one base away, and base qualities are not on file.

One collaborating source in Seattle enrolled patients during active infection and followed them longitudinally through the course of disease. Each collaborating institution followed its own protocols to collect whole blood in K2EDTA tubes. For TCRbeta analysis, collaborators shipped samples as frozen whole blood, isolated PBMCs, or DNA extracted from either of those sample types. The sequence is built from TRBV11-2 and TRBJ2-1, with 9 bases matching TRBD2. The receptor was isolated from a woman between 70 and 85 years old with COVID-19, enrolled during active disease. Specimen: peripheral blood. The nucleotide sequence reads TGTGCCAGCAGCTTAGGGAGCGGGGGGCCTGACAATGAGCAGTTCTTC. Translated, this is CASSLGSGGPDNEQFF.